The T cell receptor beta chain described here comes from a study of blood T cell repertoires in COVID-19. As for the study in general: COVID-19 samples from acute and convalescent phases originated in the United States, Italy and Spain. PBMCs, B-cell-depleted T cells, or T cells provided the cDNA or gDNA that made up the material.

Methods used by the authors: Amplification from reference gene primers served as the basis for estimated nucleated cell counts. TCRdb keeps only in-frame clones here, not all; method: immunoSEQ multiplex PCR. The DNA gave D and trimming, while V, J and clone size come from that table. This sample has roughly 65,000 clones; approximately 89% occur once, and the top ten carry approximately 32%. The CDR3 sequence is 16 residues long. Trimming took 1 base from V and 2 from J; bases not matched to a gene: 8. The germline gives CDR1 SGDLS, CDR2 YYNGEE. Sequencing was performed on peripheral blood. This TCR came from a woman of 80 years or more with active or convalescent COVID-19. The chain links TRBV9 to TRBJ2-7; the match to TRBD2 covers 8 bases. Here the CDR3 reads CASSVSGGPLTYEQYF. The CDR3 bases are TGTGCCAGCAGCGTAAGCGGGGGTCCTCTCACCTACGAGCAGTACTTC. Variable domain in full (rest from reference TRBV9 and TRBJ2-7): DSGVTQTPKHLITATGQRVTLRCSPRSGDLSVYWYQQSLDQGLQFLIQYYNGEERAKGNILERFSAQQFPDLHSELNLSSLELGDSALYFCASSVSGGPLTYEQYFGPGTRLTVT.